This T cell receptor (beta chain) emerged from a study of blood T cell repertoires in COVID-19. Study details: The United States, Italy and Spain provided the acute and convalescent COVID-19 samples.

Per the authors' pipeline: For nucleated cells, counts were estimated from reference gene primer amplification. Sequencing was performed with immunoSEQ multiplex PCR; in TCRdb, only in-frame clones are kept and a portion is missing. V and J calls and clone size are copied from that table; D and trimming were computed from the DNA. The data show about 190,000 clones, with about 88% seen just once and roughly 6% held by the top ten. The CDR3 runs to 19 residues. V trimming: 0 bases; J trimming: 3 bases; junction bases outside the gene matches: 12. Germline V gene lookup returns CDR1 MNHEY and CDR2 SMNVEV (reference sequence).

This chain connects TRBV27 to TRBJ2-7; 12 bases line up with TRBD2. Sequences were obtained from peripheral blood. The source is a woman in her 40s who had recovered from COVID-19. The CDR3 coding sequence is TGTGCCAGCAGTTTATCTTTGGGGCTAGCGGGAGGGTTTCGCTACGAGCAGTACTTC. It encodes CASSLSLGLAGGFRYEQYF.